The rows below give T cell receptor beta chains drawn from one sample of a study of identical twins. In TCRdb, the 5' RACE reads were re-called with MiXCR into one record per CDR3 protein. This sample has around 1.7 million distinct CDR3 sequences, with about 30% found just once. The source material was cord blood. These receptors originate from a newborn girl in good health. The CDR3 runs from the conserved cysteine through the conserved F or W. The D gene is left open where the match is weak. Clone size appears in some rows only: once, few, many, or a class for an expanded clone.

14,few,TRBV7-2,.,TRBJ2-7,CASRPLGRGYEQYF,TGTGCCAGCAGACCCTTGGGTCGGGGCTACGAGCAGTACTTC
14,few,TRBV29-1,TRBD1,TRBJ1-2,CSVEETGVGYGYTF,TGCAGCGTTGAAGAGACAGGGGTGGGCTATGGCTACACCTTC
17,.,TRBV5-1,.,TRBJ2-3,CASSPRPRPLNTDTQYF,TGCGCCAGCAGCCCAAGACCTAGACCCCTCAACACGGATACGCAGTATTTT
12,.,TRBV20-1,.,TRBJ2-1,CSAAKYVDEQFF,TGCAGTGCGGCCAAGTATGTCGATGAGCAGTTCTTC
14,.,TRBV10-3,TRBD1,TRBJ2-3,CAISGTGGTDTRYF,TGTGCCATCAGTGGGACAGGAGGCACAGATACGCGGTATTTT
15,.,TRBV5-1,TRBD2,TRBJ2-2,CASSLLLAGAGELFF,TGCGCCAGCAGCCTCCTTCTAGCGGGAGCCGGGGAGCTGTTTTTT
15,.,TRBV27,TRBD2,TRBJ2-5,CASSAGTSGHNEQYF,TGTGCCAGCAGTGCCGGGACTAGCGGGCACAATGAGCAGTACTTC
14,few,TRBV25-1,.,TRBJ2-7,CASSEEGTYNEQYF,TGTGCCAGCAGTGAAGAGGGTACCTACAATGAGCAGTACTTC
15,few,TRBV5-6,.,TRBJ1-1,CASSLVQNRNTEAFF,TGTGCCAGCAGCTTGGTTCAGAATCGGAACACTGAAGCTTTCTTT
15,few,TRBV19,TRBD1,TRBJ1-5,CASSPRQGKGQPQHF,TGTGCCAGTAGCCCGAGACAGGGGAAGGGGCAGCCCCAGCATTTT
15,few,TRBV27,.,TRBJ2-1,CASSFVGGAFNEQFF,TGTGCCAGCAGTTTCGTGGGGGGGGCGTTCAATGAGCAGTTCTTC
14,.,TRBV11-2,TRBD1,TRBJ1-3,CASSANRGRNTIYF,TGTGCCAGCAGCGCCAACAGGGGTAGAAACACCATATATTTT
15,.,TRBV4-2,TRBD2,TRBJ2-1,CASSLAGEGYNEQFF,TGTGCCAGCAGCCTAGCGGGAGAGGGTTACAATGAGCAGTTCTTC
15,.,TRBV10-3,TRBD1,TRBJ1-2,CAISPGTGGEGGYTF,TGTGCCATCAGTCCCGGGACAGGGGGCGAGGGAGGCTACACCTTC
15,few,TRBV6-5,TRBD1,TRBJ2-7,CASSYSTGRIHEQYF,TGTGCCAGCAGTTACTCGACAGGGCGCATCCACGAGCAGTACTTC
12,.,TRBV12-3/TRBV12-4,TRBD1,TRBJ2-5,CASRSGAGGQYF,TGTGCCAGCAGATCTGGGGCAGGGGGCCAGTACTTC
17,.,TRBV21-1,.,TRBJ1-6,CASSKLTGSSYNSPLHF,TGTGCCAGCAGCAAATTGACAGGCAGCTCCTATAATTCACCCCTCCACTTT
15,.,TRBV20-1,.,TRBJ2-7,CSARMTGGGTYEQYF,TGCAGTGCTAGAATGACCGGGGGCGGGACCTACGAGCAGTACTTC
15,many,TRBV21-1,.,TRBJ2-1,CASSKVGGRTHEQFF,TGTGCCAGCAGCAAAGTGGGGGGGAGAACCCATGAGCAGTTCTTC
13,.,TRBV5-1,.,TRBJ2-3,CASSLPAIDTQYF,TGCGCCAGCAGCTTACCGGCCATAGATACGCAGTATTTT
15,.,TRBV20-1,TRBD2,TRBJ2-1,CSARGAGRGYNEQFF,TGCAGTGCTAGAGGGGCCGGGAGGGGGTACAATGAGCAGTTCTTC
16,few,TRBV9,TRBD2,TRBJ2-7,CASSQASGRAYNEQYF,TGTGCCAGCAGTCAGGCCAGCGGGAGGGCCTACAATGAGCAGTACTTC
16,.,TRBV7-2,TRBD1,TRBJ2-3,CASSWRPGQGTDTQYF,TGTGCCAGCAGCTGGCGTCCGGGACAGGGGACAGATACGCAGTATTTT
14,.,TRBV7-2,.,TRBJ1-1,CASSIRTRDTEAFF,TGTGCCAGCAGCATTAGAACCAGGGACACTGAAGCTTTCTTT
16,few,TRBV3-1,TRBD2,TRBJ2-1,CASSPRTSGRVDEQFF,TGTGCCAGCAGCCCACGGACTAGCGGGAGAGTGGATGAGCAGTTCTTC
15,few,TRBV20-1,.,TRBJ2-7,CSASPGEGAFYEQYF,TGCAGTGCTTCCCCGGGAGAGGGGGCCTTCTACGAGCAGTACTTC
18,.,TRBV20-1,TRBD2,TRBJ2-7,CSASRPGLAGGLVYEQYF,TGCAGTGCTAGTAGACCGGGACTAGCGGGAGGATTGGTGTACGAGCAGTACTTC
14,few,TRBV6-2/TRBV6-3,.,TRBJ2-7,CASSYGLVNYEQYF,TGTGCCAGCAGTTATGGGCTAGTCAACTACGAGCAGTACTTC
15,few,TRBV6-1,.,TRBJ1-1,CASSGRKWGNTEAFF,TGTGCCAGCAGTGGCCGGAAGTGGGGGAACACTGAAGCTTTCTTT
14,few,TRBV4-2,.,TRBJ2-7,CASSQGRPGDEQYF,TGTGCCAGCAGCCAAGGCAGGCCAGGTGACGAGCAGTACTTC
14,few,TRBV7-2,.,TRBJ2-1,CASSLALLVNEQFF,TGTGCCAGCAGCTTAGCACTACTAGTCAATGAGCAGTTCTTC
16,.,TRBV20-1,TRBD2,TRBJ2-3,CSARGGTSGTSDMQYF,TGCAGTGCTAGGGGGGGGACTAGCGGGACCTCAGATATGCAGTATTTT
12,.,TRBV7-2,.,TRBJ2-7,CASSTALGEQYF,TGTGCCAGCAGCACAGCGTTGGGCGAGCAGTACTTC